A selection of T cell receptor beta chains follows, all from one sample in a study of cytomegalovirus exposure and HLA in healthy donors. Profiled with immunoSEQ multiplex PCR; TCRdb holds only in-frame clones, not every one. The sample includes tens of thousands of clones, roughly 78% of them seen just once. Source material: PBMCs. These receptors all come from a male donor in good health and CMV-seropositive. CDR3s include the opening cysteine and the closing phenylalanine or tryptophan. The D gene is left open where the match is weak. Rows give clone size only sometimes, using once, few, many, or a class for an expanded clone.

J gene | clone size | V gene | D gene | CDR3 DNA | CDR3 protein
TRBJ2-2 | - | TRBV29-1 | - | TGCAGCGTTGCCGGGACACTCACCGGGGAGCTGTTTTTT | CSVAGTLTGELFF
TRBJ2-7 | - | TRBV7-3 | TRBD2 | TGTGCCAGCAGCCCTGGGCTGACTAGCGGTAACTACGAGCAGTACTTC | CASSPGLTSGNYEQYF
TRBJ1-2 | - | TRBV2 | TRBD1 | TGTGCCAGCAGTGAACCTCAGGGGGCGAATATCTATGGCTACACCTTC | CASSEPQGANIYGYTF
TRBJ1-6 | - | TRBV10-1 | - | TGCGCCAGCAGTGAGTCCAGTAATTCACCCCTCCACTTT | CASSESSNSPLHF
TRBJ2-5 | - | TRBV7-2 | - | TGTGCCAGCAGCTTATTCGGGGAAGGGACCCAGTACTTC | CASSLFGEGTQYF
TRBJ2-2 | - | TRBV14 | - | TGTGCCAGCAGCCCCGTTGGGACTAACACCGGGGAGCTGTTTTTT | CASSPVGTNTGELFF
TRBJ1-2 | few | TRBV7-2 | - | TGTGCCAGCAGCTTAGACGGAGCTAACTATGGCTACACCTTC | CASSLDGANYGYTF
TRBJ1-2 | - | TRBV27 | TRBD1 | TGTGCCAGCAGCTCGACAGGGGGCGTCTATGGCTACACCTTC | CASSSTGGVYGYTF
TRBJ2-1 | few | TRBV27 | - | TGTGCCAGCAAGGGGTGGTGGAATGAGCAGTTCTTC | CASKGWWNEQFF
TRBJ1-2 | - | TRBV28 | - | TGTGCCAGCAGAACGCTTAGGGAGTGGGGGGATGGCTACACCTTC | CASRTLREWGDGYTF
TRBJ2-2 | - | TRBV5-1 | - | TGCGCCACAAGAACGGACACCGGGGAGCTGTTTTTT | CATRTDTGELFF
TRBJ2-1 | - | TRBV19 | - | TGTGCCAGTAGTATAGGAACAGGGCGCAATGAGCAGTTCTTC | CASSIGTGRNEQFF
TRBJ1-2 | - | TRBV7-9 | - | TGTGCCAGCAGCTCCGCGCAGGCTTTCTATGGCTACACCTTC | CASSSAQAFYGYTF
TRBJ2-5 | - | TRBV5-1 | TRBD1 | TGCGCCAGTAACCTAGGGGGCACAGAGACCCAGTACTTC | CASNLGGTETQYF
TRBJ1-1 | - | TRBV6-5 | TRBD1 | TGTGCCAGACGGGACAGGGGTACTGAAGCTTTCTTT | CARRDRGTEAFF
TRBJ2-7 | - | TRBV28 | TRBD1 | TGTGCCAGCAGTTCAGGACAGGGGGCTGACGAGCAGTACTTC | CASSSGQGADEQYF
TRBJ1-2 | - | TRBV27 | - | TGTGCCAGCAGTTCCAAGACAGACGCCTATGGCTACACCTTC | CASSSKTDAYGYTF